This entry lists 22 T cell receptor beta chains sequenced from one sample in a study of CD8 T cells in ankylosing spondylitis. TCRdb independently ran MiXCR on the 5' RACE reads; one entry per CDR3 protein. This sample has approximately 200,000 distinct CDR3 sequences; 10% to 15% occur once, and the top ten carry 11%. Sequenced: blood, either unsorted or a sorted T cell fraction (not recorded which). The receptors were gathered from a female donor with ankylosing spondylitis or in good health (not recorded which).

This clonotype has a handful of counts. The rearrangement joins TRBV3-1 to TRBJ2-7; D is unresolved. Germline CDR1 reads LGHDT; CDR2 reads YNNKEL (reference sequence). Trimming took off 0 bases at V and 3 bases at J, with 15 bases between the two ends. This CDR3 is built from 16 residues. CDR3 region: CASSQDARLTLYEQYF. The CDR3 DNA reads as TGTGCCAGCAGCCAAGATGCACGCCTCACCCTCTACGAGCAGTACTTC.

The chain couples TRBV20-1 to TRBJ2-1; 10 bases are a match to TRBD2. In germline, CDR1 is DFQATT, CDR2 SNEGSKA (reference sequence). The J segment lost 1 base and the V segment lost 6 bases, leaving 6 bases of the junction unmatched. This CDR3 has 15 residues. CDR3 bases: TGCAGTGCCTCGAGGACTAGCGGATCCTACAATGAGCAGTTCTTC. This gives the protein CSASRTSGSYNEQFF.

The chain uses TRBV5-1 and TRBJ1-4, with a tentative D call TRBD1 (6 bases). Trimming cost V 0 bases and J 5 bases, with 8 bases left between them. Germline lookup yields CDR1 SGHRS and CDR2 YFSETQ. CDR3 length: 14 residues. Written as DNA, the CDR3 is TGCGCCAGCAGCTTGGGGACAGAAAATGAAAAACTGTTTTTT. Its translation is CASSLGTENEKLFF.

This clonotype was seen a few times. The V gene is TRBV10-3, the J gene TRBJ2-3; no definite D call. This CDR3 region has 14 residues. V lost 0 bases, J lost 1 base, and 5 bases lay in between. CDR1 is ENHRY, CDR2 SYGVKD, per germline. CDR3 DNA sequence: TGTGCCATCAGTGAGTCCGGAGGCACAGATACGCAGTATTTT. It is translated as CAISESGGTDTQYF.

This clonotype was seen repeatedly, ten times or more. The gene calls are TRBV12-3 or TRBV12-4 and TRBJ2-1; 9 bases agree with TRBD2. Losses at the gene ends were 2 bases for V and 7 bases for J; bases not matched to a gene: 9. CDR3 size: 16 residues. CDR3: CASSLRGRGLVNEQFF. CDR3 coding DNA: TGTGCCAGCAGTTTACGCGGGAGGGGGTTAGTAAATGAGCAGTTCTTC.

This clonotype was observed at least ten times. CDR3 residues: CASSDGTRYNEQFF. CDR3 DNA: TGTGCCAGCAGTGACGGCACCAGATACAATGAGCAGTTCTTC. The gene calls are TRBV6-4 and TRBJ2-1, with D unresolved. Germline CDR1 MRHNA, CDR2 SNTAGT. V lost 2 bases to trimming and J lost 4 bases, with 9 bases between them. The CDR3 has 14 residues.

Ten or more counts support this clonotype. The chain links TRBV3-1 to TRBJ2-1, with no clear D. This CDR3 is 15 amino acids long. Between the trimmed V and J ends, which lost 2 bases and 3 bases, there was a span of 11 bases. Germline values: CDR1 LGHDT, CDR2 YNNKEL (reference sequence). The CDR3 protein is CASSQNQRVYNEQFF. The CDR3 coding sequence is TGTGCCAGCAGCCAAAATCAGCGCGTCTACAATGAGCAGTTCTTC.

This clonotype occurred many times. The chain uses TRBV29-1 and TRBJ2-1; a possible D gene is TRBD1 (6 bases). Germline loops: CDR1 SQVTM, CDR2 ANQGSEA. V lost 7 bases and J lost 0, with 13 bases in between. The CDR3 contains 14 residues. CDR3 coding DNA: TGCAGCGCGAACAGGGATCTCTCCTACAATGAGCAGTTCTTC. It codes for CSANRDLSYNEQFF.

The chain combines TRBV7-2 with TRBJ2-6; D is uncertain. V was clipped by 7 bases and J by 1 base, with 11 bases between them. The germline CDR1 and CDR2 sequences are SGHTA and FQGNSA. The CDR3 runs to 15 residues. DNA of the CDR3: TGTGCCAGCACCCCAGTAGCTTCTGGGGCCAACGTCCTGACTTTC. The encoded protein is CASTPVASGANVLTF. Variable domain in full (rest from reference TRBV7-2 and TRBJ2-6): GAGVSQSPSNKVTEKGKDVELRCDPISGHTALYWYRQSLGQGLEFLIYFQGNSAPDKSGLPSDRFSAERTGGSVSTLTIQRTQQEDSAVYLCASTPVASGANVLTFGAGSRLTVL.

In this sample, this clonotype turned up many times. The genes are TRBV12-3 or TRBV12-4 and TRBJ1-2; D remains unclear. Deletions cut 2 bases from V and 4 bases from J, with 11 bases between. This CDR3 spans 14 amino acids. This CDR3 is CASSLTVQSYGYTF. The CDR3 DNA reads TGTGCCAGCAGTTTAACCGTCCAGAGCTATGGCTACACCTTC.

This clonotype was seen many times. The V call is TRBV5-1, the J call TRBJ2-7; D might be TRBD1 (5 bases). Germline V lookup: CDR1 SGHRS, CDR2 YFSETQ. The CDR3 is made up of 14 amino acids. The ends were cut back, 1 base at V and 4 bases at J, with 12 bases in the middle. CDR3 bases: TGCGCCAGCAGCTTGTCAGGGCAGGGATACGAGCAGTACTTC. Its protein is CASSLSGQGYEQYF.

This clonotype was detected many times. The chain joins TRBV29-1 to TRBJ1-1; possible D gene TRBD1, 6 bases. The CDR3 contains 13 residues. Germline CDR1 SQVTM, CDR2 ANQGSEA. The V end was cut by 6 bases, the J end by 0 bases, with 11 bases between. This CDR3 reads CSVRTDMNTEAFF. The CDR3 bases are TGCAGCGTCCGGACAGACATGAACACTGAAGCTTTCTTT.

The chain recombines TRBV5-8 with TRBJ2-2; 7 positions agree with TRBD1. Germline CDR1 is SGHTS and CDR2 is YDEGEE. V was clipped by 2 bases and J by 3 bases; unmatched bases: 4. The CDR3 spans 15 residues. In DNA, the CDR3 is TGTGCCAGCAGCTTCAACAGGGGCTACACCGGGGAGCTGTTTTTT. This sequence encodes CASSFNRGYTGELFF.

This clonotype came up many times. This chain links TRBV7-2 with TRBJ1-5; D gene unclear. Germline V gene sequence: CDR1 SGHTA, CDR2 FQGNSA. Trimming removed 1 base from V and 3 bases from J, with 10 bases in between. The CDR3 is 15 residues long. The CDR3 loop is CASSLGPFSNQPQHF. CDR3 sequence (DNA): TGTGCCAGCAGCTTAGGACCATTCTCCAATCAGCCCCAGCATTTT.

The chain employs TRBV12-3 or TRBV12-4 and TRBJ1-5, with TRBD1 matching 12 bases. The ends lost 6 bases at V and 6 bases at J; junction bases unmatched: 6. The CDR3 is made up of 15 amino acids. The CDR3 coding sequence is TGTGCCAGCAGCACCGGGACAGGGGGCCTTCAGCCCCAGCATTTT. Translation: CASSTGTGGLQPQHF.

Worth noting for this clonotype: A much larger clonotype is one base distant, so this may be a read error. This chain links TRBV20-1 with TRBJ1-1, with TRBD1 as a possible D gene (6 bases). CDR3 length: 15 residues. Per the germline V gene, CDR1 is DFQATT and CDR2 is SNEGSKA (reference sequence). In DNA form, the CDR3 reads TGCAGTGCTAAGCGTCCCACAGGGATGAACACTGAAGTTTTCTTT. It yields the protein CSAKRPTGMNTEVFF.

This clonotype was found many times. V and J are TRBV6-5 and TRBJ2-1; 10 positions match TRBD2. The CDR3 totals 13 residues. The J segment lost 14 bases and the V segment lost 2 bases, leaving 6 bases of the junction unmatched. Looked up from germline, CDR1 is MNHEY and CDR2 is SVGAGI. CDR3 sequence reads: CASSYGLAGVEFF. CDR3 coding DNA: TGTGCCAGCAGTTACGGTCTAGCGGGAGTGGAGTTCTTC.

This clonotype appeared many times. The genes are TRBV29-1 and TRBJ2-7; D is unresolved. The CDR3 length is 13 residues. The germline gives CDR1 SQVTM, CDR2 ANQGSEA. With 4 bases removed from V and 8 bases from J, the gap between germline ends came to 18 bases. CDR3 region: CSVVGRMTRKQYF. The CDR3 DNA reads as TGCAGCGTTGTGGGCAGGATGACCAGGAAGCAGTACTTC.

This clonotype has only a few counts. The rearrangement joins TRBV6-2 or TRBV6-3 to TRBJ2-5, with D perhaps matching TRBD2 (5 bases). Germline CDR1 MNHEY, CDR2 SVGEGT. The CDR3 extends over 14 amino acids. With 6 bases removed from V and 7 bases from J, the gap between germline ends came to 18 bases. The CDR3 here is CASSPAFFSGTQYF. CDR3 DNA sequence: TGTGCCAGCAGCCCGGCGTTTTTCAGCGGGACCCAGTACTTC.

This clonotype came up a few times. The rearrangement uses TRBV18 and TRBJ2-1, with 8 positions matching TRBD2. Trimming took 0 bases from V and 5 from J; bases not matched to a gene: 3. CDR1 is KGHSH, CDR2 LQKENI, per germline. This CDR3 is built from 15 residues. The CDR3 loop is CASSPPSGGHNEQFF. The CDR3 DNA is TGTGCCAGCTCACCACCGAGCGGGGGCCACAATGAGCAGTTCTTC.

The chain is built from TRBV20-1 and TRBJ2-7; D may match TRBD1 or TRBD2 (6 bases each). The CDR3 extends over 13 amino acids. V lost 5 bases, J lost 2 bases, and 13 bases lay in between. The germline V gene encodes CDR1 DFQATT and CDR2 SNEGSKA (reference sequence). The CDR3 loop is CSAGGPGPYEQYF. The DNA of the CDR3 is TGCAGTGCTGGGGGGCCGGGGCCCTACGAGCAGTACTTC.

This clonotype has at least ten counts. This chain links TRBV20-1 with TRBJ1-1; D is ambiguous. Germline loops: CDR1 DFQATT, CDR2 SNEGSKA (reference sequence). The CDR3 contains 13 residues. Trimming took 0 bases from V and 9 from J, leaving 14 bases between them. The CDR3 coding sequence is TGCAGTGCTAGAGATGGTTCCCAGGTCAAAGCTTTCTTT. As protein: CSARDGSQVKAFF.